The T cell receptor (beta chain) under discussion was sequenced for a study of blood T cells in healthy people across ages. PCR was performed a second time for about 7 to 12 cycles using a sample-barcoded 5' primer and a J-beta primer mix. TCRdb re-called the 5' RACE reads through MiXCR, storing one row per CDR3 protein. Of around 2 million distinct CDR3 sequences detected, roughly two fifths appear once; the ten largest clones hold 23%. The J segment lost 8 bases and the V segment lost 3 bases, leaving 7 bases of the junction unmatched. The germline CDR1 and CDR2 sequences are SGDLS and YYNGEE. CDR3 length equals 14 residues.

V and J are TRBV9 and TRBJ2-1; 8 nucleotides agree with TRBD2. This clonotype was obtained from a human donor in good health. Sequences were obtained from blood. CDR3: CASSAPGTSYEQFF. The DNA for the CDR3 is TGTGCCAGCAGCGCCCCCGGGACTAGTTATGAGCAGTTCTTC.